These 13 T cell receptor beta chains originate from one sample sequenced in a study of cytomegalovirus exposure and HLA in healthy donors. Amplification used 60 Vbeta primers and 13 Jbeta primers. Assay: immunoSEQ multiplex PCR; the TCRdb copy retains only in-frame clones and omits some. This table has 100,000 to 150,000 clones, around 84% appearing once. Sequencing used PBMCs. The receptors were gathered from a man aged 45-60 years in good health and CMV-seronegative.

The gene calls are TRBV11-2 and TRBJ2-5; weak D call: TRBD2 (7 bases). The CDR3 has 16 residues. Trimming removed 2 bases at V and 1 base at J, with 14 bases between. CDR1 and CDR2 from the germline V gene are SGHAT and FQNNGV. The CDR3, as DNA: TGTGCCAGCAGCTTAAGGGGTCGGGGGGCCCAAGAGACCCAGTACTTC. It yields the protein CASSLRGRGAQETQYF.

The V call is TRBV15, the J call TRBJ1-2, with TRBD1 as a possible D gene (5 bases). V lost 1 base, J lost 5 bases, and 14 bases lay in between. Per germline, CDR1 LNHNV and CDR2 YYDKDF (reference sequence). The CDR3 runs to 15 residues. The chain's CDR3 is CATSRGARAGYGYTF. The CDR3 DNA reads as TGTGCCACCAGCAGAGGAGCCAGGGCTGGGTATGGCTACACCTTC.

This clone is a singleton in its sample. The rearrangement joins TRBV11-2 to TRBJ1-2; D is perhaps TRBD1 (5 bases). The CDR3 is 14 residues long. CDR1 is SGHAT, CDR2 FQNNGV, per germline. V dropped 5 bases and J dropped 2 bases, with 12 bases sitting between them. The CDR3 loop is CASSVRVGNYGYTF. For the CDR3, the DNA is TGTGCCAGCAGCGTCAGGGTAGGAAACTATGGCTACACCTTC. Based on the CDR3 plus reference TRBV11-2 and TRBJ1-2, the full variable domain is EAGVAQSPRYKIIEKRQSVAFWCNPISGHATLYWYQQILGQGPKLLIQFQNNGVVDDSQLPKDRFSAERLKGVDSTLKIQPAKLEDSAVYLCASSVRVGNYGYTFGSGTRLTVV.

The chain combines TRBV29-1 with TRBJ1-1, with D possibly matching TRBD1 (5 bases). The CDR3 totals 13 residues. Germline assignment: CDR1 SQVTM and CDR2 ANQGSEA. V was pared by 5 bases and J by 1 base, with 11 bases between. The CDR3 DNA reads TGCAGCGTTTCGCACAGGCGGAACACTGAAGCTTTCTTT. Translating gives CSVSHRRNTEAFF.

This chain links TRBV30 with TRBJ2-1; 9 nucleotides agree with TRBD2. Trimming cost V 0 bases and J 10 bases; bases outside gene matches: 7. This CDR3 region has 14 residues. The germline V gene has CDR1 GTSNPN and CDR2 SVGIG (reference sequence). The CDR3 coding sequence is TGTGCCTGGAGTGTGGCCGGGACTAGCACGGAGCAGTTCTTC. The encoded protein is CAWSVAGTSTEQFF. Filled out from reference TRBV30 and TRBJ2-1, the complete variable domain reads SQTIHQWPATLVQPVGSPLSLECTVEGTSNPNLYWYRQAAGRGLQLLFYSVGIGQISSEVPQNLSASRPQDRQFILSSKKLLLSDSGFYLCAWSVAGTSTEQFFGPGTRLTVL.

The chain couples TRBV7-9 to TRBJ1-1, with D hard to call. This CDR3 spans 14 amino acids. The V gene's germline CDR1 is SEHNR and CDR2 FQNEAQ (reference sequence). Trimming left V 1 base short and J 0 bases short, with 6 bases between. This CDR3 reads CASSLGAVNTEAFF. In DNA, the CDR3 is TGTGCCAGCAGCTTAGGGGCTGTGAACACTGAAGCTTTCTTT.

J is TRBJ2-6 and V is TRBV5-1, with 8 positions matching TRBD2. The V gene end was trimmed by 4 bases and the J gene end by 2 bases; junction bases not matched to a gene: 2. The germline gives CDR1 SGHRS, CDR2 YFSETQ. The CDR3 length is 15 residues. This CDR3 reads CASSLGGAGANVLTF. The DNA of the CDR3 is TGCGCCAGCAGCCTCGGGGGGGCTGGGGCCAACGTCCTGACTTTC.

The CDR3 is CASSLFTFGTGNQPQHF. The CDR3 bases are TGTGCCAGCAGCTTATTCACCTTCGGGACAGGGAATCAGCCCCAGCATTTT. The chain uses TRBV7-9 and TRBJ1-5; 9 bases match TRBD1. V shed 2 bases and J 4 bases; nucleotides not matched to a gene: 9. Germline V gene sequence: CDR1 SEHNR, CDR2 FQNEAQ (reference sequence). This CDR3 spans 17 amino acids.

With regard to this clone: The junction differs from germline at one of its ends, possibly a read error. At the DNA level, this CDR3 is encoded by other sequences in the same sample as well. The J gene is TRBJ2-2, the V gene TRBV7-2; perhaps TRBD2 as D (6 bases). In germline, CDR1 is SGHTA, CDR2 FQGNSA. The CDR3 totals 13 residues. CDR3 sequence reads: CARTRLVAGELFF. As DNA, the CDR3 is TGTGCCCGTACCCGACTAGTCGCCGGGGAGTTGTTTTTT.

The chain has TRBV30 and TRBJ2-5; D unresolved. Germline V gene sequence: CDR1 GTSNPN, CDR2 SVGIG (reference sequence). V was cut by 4 bases and J by 1 base, with 7 bases left in between. This CDR3 is 12 amino acids long. CDR3 in amino acids: CAWNSGQETQYF. DNA for the CDR3: TGTGCCTGGAATTCAGGCCAAGAGACCCAGTACTTC.

The chain carries TRBV5-4 and TRBJ2-2, with D possibly TRBD2 on 7 matching bases. Trimming left V 5 bases short and J 4 bases short, with 12 bases between. The germline V gene has CDR1 SGHNT and CDR2 YYREEE (reference sequence). This CDR3 is 14 amino acids long. The CDR3 DNA reads as TGTGCCAGCAGGCAAGGGGGGGGCACCGGGGAGCTGTTTTTT. It translates to CASRQGGGTGELFF. The full variable domain, with the rest looked up from reference TRBV5-4 and TRBJ2-2, is ETGVTQSPTHLIKTRGQQVTLRCSSQSGHNTVSWYQQALGQGPQFIFQYYREEENGRGNFPPRFSGLQFPNYSSELNVNALELDDSALYLCASRQGGGTGELFFGEGSRLTVL.

This chain links TRBV5-4 with TRBJ1-2; D is ambiguous. V was cut by 4 bases and J by 8 bases, with 18 bases left in between. The CDR3 is 14 residues long. Germline V gives CDR1 SGHNT, CDR2 YYREEE (reference sequence). The CDR3 sequence: CASSPPVAGEGYTF. Here the CDR3 DNA reads TGTGCCAGCAGCCCCCCCGTAGCGGGTGAAGGCTACACCTTC.

This chain joins TRBV19 and TRBJ1-4; a weak D match, TRBD1 (6 bases). The germline V gene encodes CDR1 LNHDA and CDR2 SQIVND (reference sequence). The CDR3 is made up of 12 amino acids. Trimming took off 6 bases at V and 8 bases at J, with 10 bases between the two ends. In DNA form, the CDR3 reads TGTGCCAGTAGAACAGGGCTGGAAAAACTGTTTTTT. Amino acids: CASRTGLEKLFF. Full variable domain (outside the CDR3, taken from reference TRBV19 and TRBJ1-4): DGGITQSPKYLFRKEGQNVTLSCEQNLNHDAMYWYRQDPGQGLRLIYYSQIVNDFQKGDIAEGYSVSREKKESFPLTVTSAQKNPTAFYLCASRTGLEKLFFGSGTQLSVL.